This TCR beta chain was sequenced during a study of beta chain features in type 1 diabetes (dated by TCRdb to the late 2010s). Turning to the overall study: Mean age, gender distribution, total cell number and subset yield did not differ between patients and healthy donors. A total of 85 million to 140 million sorted cells were examined across all samples, and the number of cells per subset was strongly correlated with RNA yield. In the study, recently diagnosed type 1 diabetes patients and matched healthy donors were compared on the TCRB repertoires of their sorted circulating CD4+ T cell subsets. Regulatory and stem cell-like memory subsets were isolated from only 8 patients and roughly eight healthy donors, whereas naive and central memory subsets came from all 30 or so donors. Study-wide findings and limitations: Because cDNA rather than genomic DNA was sequenced, highly expressing activated cells could have been over-represented, although no difference in activation and CD3 levels was found between groups. A moderate but significant shortening of TCRB CDR3 length was observed in type 1 diabetes patients in all four CD4+ subsets. At VDJ recombination sites, patients with type 1 diabetes made fewer insertions and deleted more nucleotides, a pattern implying thymic rearrangement abnormalities. Shorter templates might be favored by PCR, yet because patient and control samples were amplified and corrected together, any such skew would affect both groups equally. Naive, central memory and regulatory TCRB repertoires appeared to be more similar among patients than among healthy donors. Only small numbers of individuals were included in the HLA sub-analyses, which left unresolved whether HLA type had any influence on TCRB rearrangement.

Including cysteine and phenylalanine, the CDR3 has 14 amino acids. Here the CDR3 DNA is all that survives: 42 bases in frame from base 1. V and J lose 0 bases and 4 bases, and a span of 10 bases separates them. In the germline V gene, CDR1 corresponds to SGHRS and CDR2 to YFSETQ. The High Capacity cDNA Reverse Transcription Kit was used to reverse transcribe all of the isolated RNA, meaning that expressed TCRB transcripts were what got sequenced. Deep immunoSEQ sequencing was performed on naive, central memory and regulatory T cell samples, with an average of about 4 million total reads per sample. Sorted cells were lysed in RLT buffer and RNA was extracted with DNase-treated RNeasy Micro or Mini kits, depending on cell number. To prevent cross-contamination, every cell subset was processed on its own, while patient and healthy donor samples were processed together. The immunoSEQ multiplex PCR was used to amplify TCRB sequences from cDNA, generating 87-bp fragments that spanned the CDR3 region. Sequencing of the amplicons was done on the Illumina HiSeq platform. On the study's bioinformatics: Synthetic template baselines were used to correct PCR bias computationally, reads within Hamming distance 2 were collapsed together, and singletons that could not be merged were discarded. Reads were aligned against IMGT to assign V, D and J genes, CDR3 length and insertions or deletions at six rearrangement sites. Within each subset, clonotype counts were normalized to sorted cell number, and only after that were true diversity and Gini coefficients computed with the tcR R package. The overlap coefficient, calculated on TCRB nucleotide sequences, was used to quantify repertoire sharing. Out-of-frame TCRB sequences from naive cells were analyzed to stand in for the pre-selection repertoire. This is the immuneACCESS table as TCRdb keeps it, with only in-frame sequences that have V and J called. A part of the clones is gone; compared with another copy, unresolved V genes explain less than half, and the rest is unexplained. The DNA was the basis for D and trimming; V, J and clone size are from that table. A total of approximately 400,000 clones appear in this sample, less than 15% of them only once. The ten largest account for approximately 0.019% of the sample.

From each donor, a single peripheral blood sample of about 110 mL on average was drawn into heparinised tubes. Naive, central memory, regulatory and stem cell-like memory CD4+ T cells were sorted on a BD FACSAria II using a panel including CD45RO, CCR7, CD25, CD127, CD95 and CD27. A purity above 95% was achieved for all sorted populations. PBMCs were isolated immediately by Lymphoprep density gradient centrifugation and stained directly without culture. So that batch effects would be minimized, each experiment stained and sorted samples in pairs, pairing one healthy donor with one patient. Regarding this clone: Its antigen is still unknown. No much larger clonotype is one base removed from it; base qualities were not supplied.

Input material: naive CD4+ T cells from blood. The sample's cell subset or site label, in plain terms: true naive CD4+ T cells. The receptor chain draws on TRBV5-1 and TRBJ2-5, with the identity of the D gene unclear. This clonotype originated in a woman in her late teens or twenties in good health. In nucleotide form, the sequence is TGCGCCAGCAGCTTGGTTCGAGGTCGAGAGACCCAGTACTTC. It codes for CASSLVRGRETQYF.